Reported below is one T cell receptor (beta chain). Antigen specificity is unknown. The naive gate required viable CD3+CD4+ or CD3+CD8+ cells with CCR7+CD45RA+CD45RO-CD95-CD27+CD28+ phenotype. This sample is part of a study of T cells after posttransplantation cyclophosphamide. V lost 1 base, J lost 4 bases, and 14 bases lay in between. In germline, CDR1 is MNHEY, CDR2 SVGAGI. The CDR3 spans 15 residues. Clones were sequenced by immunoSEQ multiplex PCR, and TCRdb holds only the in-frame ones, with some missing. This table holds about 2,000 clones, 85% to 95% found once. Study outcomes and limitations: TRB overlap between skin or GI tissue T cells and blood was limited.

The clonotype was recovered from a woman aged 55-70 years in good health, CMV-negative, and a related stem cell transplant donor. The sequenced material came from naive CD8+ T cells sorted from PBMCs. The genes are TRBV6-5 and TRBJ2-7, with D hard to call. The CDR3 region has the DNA TGTGCCAGCAGTTACTGGGTGCGCGGCCAATACGAGCAGTACTTC. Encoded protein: CASSYWVRGQYEQYF.